This T cell receptor (beta chain) was obtained from a study of identical twins. With template switching, a universal primer site was added, and the cDNA carried unique molecular identifiers. One entry per CDR3 protein results from TCRdb running MiXCR on the 5' RACE reads. The data contain 450,000 to 500,000 distinct CDR3 sequences, roughly an eighth of them seen just once; the ten biggest clones take up 0.8% to 1%. This CDR3 region has 14 residues. J gave up 3 bases and V 7 bases, and 5 bases lay outside the gene matches. Germline loops: CDR1 MDHEN, CDR2 SYDVKM. Study conclusions and caveats: There was more out-of-frame TCR alpha sharing in monozygotic twins than models estimated. In cord blood, abundant beta clonotypes had fewer insertions; memory showed no trend.

In its sample, this clonotype was seen many times. Its specificity is unknown. These sequences were also reported in another study, on yellow fever vaccine responses in identical twins.

The sequenced material came from CD4+ T cells sorted from blood. The chain uses TRBV28 and TRBJ2-7; 11 positions agree with TRBD1. The receptor comes from a woman between 18 and 29 years old in good health. CDR3 region: CASTSGTGGYEQYF. For the CDR3, the DNA is TGTGCCAGCACCTCGGGGACAGGGGGCTACGAGCAGTACTTC. The full variable domain, its missing parts supplied by reference TRBV28 and TRBJ2-7, is DVKVTQSSRYLVKRTGEKVFLECVQDMDHENMFWYRQDPGLGLRLIYFSYDVKMKEKGDIPEGYSVSREKKERFSLILESASTNQTSMYLCASTSGTGGYEQYFGPGTRLTVT.